What follows are 27 T cell receptor beta chains derived from one specimen sequenced in a study of T-cell reconstitution after alpha-beta-depleted transplantation in children. The TCRbeta library incorporated unique molecular identifiers. TCRdb redid the calling of the PCR reads with MiXCR, one entry per CDR3 protein. The data contain a few hundred thousand distinct CDR3 sequences, around 16% of them singletons. This sample comprised PBMCs from the stem cell graft donor, obtained from the stem cell graft. The receptors stem from a human donor who donated a stem cell graft to a child with acute lymphoblastic leukemia.

The rearrangement links TRBV6-5 to TRBJ2-5, with D perhaps matching TRBD1 (5 bases). The V gene's germline CDR1 is MNHEY and CDR2 SVGAGI. Trimming left V 1 base short and J 2 bases short, with 8 bases between. CDR3 size: 14 residues. In nucleotides, the CDR3 is TGTGCCAGCAGTTACTTAGGGGTACAAGAGACCCAGTACTTC. This translates into CASSYLGVQETQYF.

V usage is TRBV20-1 and J usage is TRBJ1-1; 9 bases match TRBD1. V lost 6 bases to trimming and J lost 0 bases; unmatched junction nucleotides: 5. CDR3 size: 14 residues. Germline-derived CDR1 and CDR2 are DFQATT and SNEGSKA (reference sequence). CDR3 region: CSARTGAMNTEAFF. For the CDR3, the DNA is TGCAGTGCCAGGACAGGGGCGATGAACACTGAAGCTTTCTTT.

This clonotype was recorded a few times. V usage is TRBV5-1 and J usage is TRBJ1-1; no reliable D call. From germline, CDR1 is SGHRS and CDR2 YFSETQ. This CDR3 is 13 amino acids long. V was pared by 2 bases and J by 2 bases, with 7 bases between. The DNA of the CDR3 is TGCGCCAGCAGCTTATCCGATAACACTGAAGCTTTCTTT. This gives the protein CASSLSDNTEAFF.

This clonotype was counted between two and nine times. The chain recombines TRBV7-9 with TRBJ2-7; D perhaps matches TRBD2 (6 bases). Germline V lookup: CDR1 SEHNR, CDR2 FQNEAQ (reference sequence). The length of the CDR3 is 15 residues. V was cut by 1 base and J by 3 bases, with 13 bases left in between. CDR3 amino acids: CASSLGTTGSYEQYF. The CDR3 DNA follows: TGTGCCAGCAGCTTAGGGACTACCGGTAGCTACGAGCAGTACTTC.

This chain joins TRBV6-5 and TRBJ2-5, with D unclear. Germline V CDR1 and CDR2: MNHEY, SVGAGI. Trimming stripped 0 bases from V and 0 bases from J, with 8 bases between. CDR3 size: 15 residues. Here the CDR3 reads CASSYSGSHQETQYF. The CDR3 DNA follows: TGTGCCAGCAGTTACTCGGGGTCCCACCAAGAGACCCAGTACTTC.

This sequence joins TRBV7-3 and TRBJ2-3, with D possibly TRBD2 on 5 matching bases. Trimming shortened V by 8 bases and J by 7 bases, and 10 bases separated the two germline ends. The CDR3 runs to 11 residues. Germline V gives CDR1 SGHTA, CDR2 FQGTGA. CDR3 region: CASRGGNTQYF. In nucleotides, the CDR3 is TGTGCCAGCCGGGGTGGAAATACGCAGTATTTT.

This clonotype was counted a few times. The gene calls are TRBV9 and TRBJ2-7, with D maybe TRBD2 (5 bases). V was pared by 0 bases and J by 5 bases, with 18 bases between. The CDR3 length is 16 residues. Germline V gene lookup returns CDR1 SGDLS and CDR2 YYNGEE. DNA of the CDR3: TGTGCCAGCAGCGTAGTCCCTGAGGGTTTTACGGACGAGCAGTACTTC. Protein product: CASSVVPEGFTDEQYF.

V is TRBV7-7 and J is TRBJ2-1; D is possibly TRBD2 (6 bases). CDR1 SSHAT and CDR2 FNYEAQ come from the germline V gene (reference sequence). The CDR3 consists of 15 residues. Trimming shortened V by 8 bases and J by 8 bases, and 22 bases separated the two germline ends. The CDR3, as DNA: TGTGCCAGCTCACCCCTAGCGATCGGAGAGGATGAGCAGTTCTTC. Protein: CASSPLAIGEDEQFF.

The CDR3 loop is CASSSPDRPGNTIYF. As DNA, the CDR3 is TGCGCCAGCAGTAGTCCGGACAGGCCTGGAAACACCATATATTTT. The chain is built from TRBV5-1 and TRBJ1-3; 7 nucleotides match TRBD1. Germline V gives CDR1 SGHRS, CDR2 YFSETQ. The CDR3 is 15 residues long. V lost 5 bases and J lost 2; bases outside the gene matches: 7. The full variable domain, completed using reference TRBV5-1 and TRBJ1-3, is KAGVTQTPRYLIKTRGQQVTLSCSPISGHRSVSWYQQTPGQGLQFLFEYFSETQRNKGNFPGRFSGRQFSNSRSEMNVSTLELGDSALYLCASSSPDRPGNTIYFGEGSWLTVV.

This clonotype was counted between two and nine times. J is TRBJ2-1 and V is TRBV7-9; 11 nucleotides agree with TRBD2. CDR1 and CDR2 (germline): SEHNR, FQNEAQ (reference sequence). V dropped 5 bases and J dropped 2; count of bases not matched to a gene: 5. This CDR3 contains 16 residues. In DNA form, the CDR3 reads TGTGCCAGCAGCCCATTGACTAGCGGGACCTACAATGAGCAGTTCTTC. Translating gives CASSPLTSGTYNEQFF.

Only a few counts were recorded for this clonotype. The CDR3 protein is CASSGGLAENNEQFF. CDR3 bases: TGTGCCAGCAGTGGAGGACTAGCGGAGAACAATGAGCAGTTCTTC. This chain links TRBV12-3 or TRBV12-4 with TRBJ2-1; 10 bases align to TRBD2. V gave up 5 bases and J gave up 5 bases; unmatched junction bases: 6. The CDR3 loop spans 15 amino acids.

This clonotype was counted between two and nine times. The gene calls are TRBV29-1 and TRBJ2-4; maybe TRBD2 (5 bases). Germline V lookup: CDR1 SQVTM, CDR2 ANQGSEA. The CDR3 runs 15 residues. V dropped 0 bases and J dropped 0 bases, with 9 bases sitting between them. The CDR3 region has the DNA TGCAGCGTTGAAGATCAGCGGACAGCCAAAAACATTCAGTACTTC. The encoded protein is CSVEDQRTAKNIQYF. Drawing the rest from reference TRBV29-1 and TRBJ2-4, the complete variable domain is SAVISQKPSRDICQRGTSLTIQCQVDSQVTMMFWYRQQPGQSLTLIATANQGSEATYESGFVIDKFPISRPNLTFSTLTVSNMSPEDSSIYLCSVEDQRTAKNIQYFGAGTRLSVL.

This chain uses TRBV12-3 or TRBV12-4 with TRBJ2-1; D gene unclear. With 3 bases removed from V and 7 bases from J, the gap between germline ends came to 7 bases. The length of the CDR3 is 12 residues. The CDR3, as DNA: TGTGCCAGCAGTTTTCGGGTTAATGAGCAGTTCTTC. This gives the protein CASSFRVNEQFF.

The CDR3 region has the DNA TGTGCCAGCAGCTTCGGGGGTGCGGGAGATACGCAGTATTTT. This codes for CASSFGGAGDTQYF. The V call is TRBV7-9, the J call TRBJ2-3, with D possibly being TRBD2 (6 bases). The CDR3 contains 14 residues. V was shortened by 3 bases and J by 5 bases, with 12 bases between the two germline ends. Germline assignment: CDR1 SEHNR and CDR2 FQNEAQ (reference sequence).

This clonotype was detected a few times. V gene TRBV7-2 combines with J gene TRBJ2-7, with 8 bases identical to TRBD2. Germline V gene data show CDR1 as SGHTA and CDR2 as FQGNSA. J lost 0 bases, V lost 4 bases, and 11 bases had no gene match. The CDR3 spans 17 residues. The CDR3: CASSSVLLAVSSYEQYF. CDR3 nucleotides: TGTGCCAGCAGCTCCGTACTACTAGCGGTCAGCTCCTACGAGCAGTACTTC.

This clonotype was recorded a few times. CDR3 in amino acids: CASSSDHQLYEQYF. CDR3 DNA: TGTGCCAGCAGCTCAGACCACCAGCTCTACGAGCAGTACTTC. The rearrangement links TRBV7-9 to TRBJ2-7; D is unclear. CDR1 and CDR2 from the germline V gene are SEHNR and FQNEAQ (reference sequence). The CDR3 has 14 residues. V gave up 4 bases and J gave up 3 bases, with 13 bases separating them.

This clonotype has more than one count but fewer than ten. The V gene is TRBV15, the J gene TRBJ2-1; 8 nucleotides align to TRBD2. The CDR3 covers 14 residues. J lost 7 bases, V lost 2 bases, and 4 bases had no gene match. Germline CDR1 and CDR2: LNHNV and YYDKDF (reference sequence). CDR3 sequence (DNA): TGTGCCACCAGCAGACTAGCGGGTGGGAATGAGCAGTTCTTC. Its translation: CATSRLAGGNEQFF.

This clonotype was found a few times. J is TRBJ2-7 and V is TRBV5-1; 11 bases match TRBD2. Germline V gene data show CDR1 as SGHRS and CDR2 as YFSETQ. CDR3 length: 16 residues. V lost 0 bases, J lost 4 bases, and 6 bases stayed unmatched. Here the CDR3 DNA reads TGCGCCAGCAGCTTGGGCCACGGGACTAGCGGTTACGAGCAGTACTTC. Translating it yields CASSLGHGTSGYEQYF.

This clonotype was detected a few times. The J gene is TRBJ1-2, the V gene TRBV10-3, with D perhaps TRBD1 (5 bases). Germline CDR1 is ENHRY and CDR2 is SYGVKD. Deletions cut 10 bases from V and 6 bases from J, with 21 bases between. This CDR3 contains 14 residues. Written as DNA, the CDR3 is TGTGCCACCTCTGGGGGGTCGGGGGGAGATGGCTACACCTTC. It codes for CATSGGSGGDGYTF.

The chain couples TRBV7-2 to TRBJ2-1; weak D call: TRBD1 (7 bases). The CDR3 length is 15 residues. V dropped 1 base and J dropped 16 bases, with 23 bases sitting between them. Germline V gene lookup returns CDR1 SGHTA and CDR2 FQGNSA. The CDR3 DNA sequence: TGTGCCAGCAGCTTAGGAGGCGGGGTGGGCAGGGGGGAATTCTTC. It is translated as CASSLGGGVGRGEFF.

This clonotype was detected only a few times. The chain employs TRBV29-1 and TRBJ2-7; no definite D call. CDR3 length: 12 amino acids. Trimming cost V 5 bases and J 2 bases, with 10 bases left between them. The germline gives CDR1 SQVTM, CDR2 ANQGSEA. DNA of the CDR3: TGCAGCGTTCTCCCGGGCCCCTACGAGCAGTACTTC. As protein: CSVLPGPYEQYF.

The V call is TRBV27, the J call TRBJ1-4; D may be TRBD1 (5 bases). The CDR3 is 13 amino acids. V was shortened by 5 bases and J by 8 bases, with 12 bases between the two germline ends. Germline-derived CDR1 and CDR2 are MNHEY and SMNVEV (reference sequence). Here the CDR3 DNA reads TGTGCCAGCAGTCAAGGGGTGGTAGAAAAACTGTTTTTT. Protein product: CASSQGVVEKLFF.

The chain recombines TRBV4-1 with TRBJ2-2, with TRBD2 as a possible D gene (5 bases). The CDR3 is made up of 13 amino acids. Trimming cost V 1 base and J 7 bases, with 7 bases left between them. Germline CDR1 reads MGHRA; CDR2 reads YSYEKL. CDR3 in amino acids: CASSQVGGGELFF. The CDR3, as DNA: TGCGCCAGCAGCCAAGTTGGAGGCGGGGAGCTGTTTTTT.

V gene TRBV9 combines with J gene TRBJ1-6, with a possible D match to TRBD1 (5 bases). V shed 4 bases and J shed 10 bases, with 18 bases lying between them. The CDR3 is made up of 15 amino acids. Germline loops: CDR1 SGDLS, CDR2 YYNGEE. CDR3 in DNA: TGTGCCAGCAGCCCCGAGCGGAGAGGGGACTCACCCCTCCACTTT. Its protein product is CASSPERRGDSPLHF.

This clonotype appeared a few times. The chain joins TRBV5-1 to TRBJ2-6, with D perhaps TRBD1 or TRBD2 (5 bases each). V was cut by 0 bases and J by 4 bases, with 8 bases left in between. The CDR3 totals 15 residues. From germline, CDR1 is SGHRS and CDR2 YFSETQ. The CDR3 DNA reads as TGCGCCAGCAGCTTGGACGGGGCCGGGGCCAACGTCCTGACTTTC. Protein product: CASSLDGAGANVLTF.

This clonotype was seen ten or more times. This rearrangement joins TRBV5-1 to TRBJ1-1, with D perhaps matching TRBD1 (5 bases). Trimming left V 3 bases short and J 0 bases short, with 9 bases between. Germline CDR1 and CDR2: SGHRS and YFSETQ. This CDR3 is 14 amino acids long. The CDR3 here is CASSSGRVNTEAFF. CDR3 in DNA: TGCGCCAGCAGCTCGGGACGGGTGAACACTGAAGCTTTCTTT.

This clonotype has a handful of counts. V usage is TRBV11-2 and J usage is TRBJ1-1, with D unclear. The CDR3 contains 12 residues. CDR1 SGHAT and CDR2 FQNNGV come from the germline V gene. V lost 3 bases, J lost 4 bases, and 6 bases lay in between. The CDR3 nucleotides are TGTGCCAGCAGCTTTACAAGCACTGAAGCTTTCTTT. It codes for CASSFTSTEAFF.